The 24 T cell receptor beta chains presented below share a single source sample, sequenced in a study of OX40 agonist ivuxolimab in advanced cancers. Profiling relied on immunoSEQ multiplex PCR, and the TCRdb table lists in-frame clones only, not all of them. The sample carries about 68,000 clones, about 89% recorded once. The sample consisted of CD4+ or CD8+ T cells sorted from blood, taken in a trial of the OX40 agonist ivuxolimab. These receptors all stem from an adult with an advanced solid tumor such as melanoma, head and neck, liver or kidney cancer.

This clone was seen more than once but under ten times. This chain connects TRBV27 to TRBJ2-1; 7 bases line up with TRBD2. The CDR3 is made up of 15 amino acids. V shed 4 bases, J shed 3 bases, and the junction held 6 bases outside the gene matches. Germline CDR1 MNHEY, CDR2 SMNVEV (reference sequence). In nucleotides, the CDR3 is TGTGCCAGCAGTTCGAGCGGGACTGACTACAATGAGCAGTTCTTC. Residues: CASSSSGTDYNEQFF.

This chain connects TRBV2 to TRBJ2-7; D possibly corresponds to TRBD2 (6 bases). The germline gives CDR1 SNHLY, CDR2 FYNNEI. V was clipped by 1 base and J by 2 bases, with 12 bases between them. The CDR3 sequence is 15 residues long. The CDR3 DNA reads TGTGCCAGCAGTGAAGGGGGGGTTGGGACCTACGAGCAGTACTTC. Translation: CASSEGGVGTYEQYF.

This clone was seen more than once but under ten times. The V gene is TRBV29-1, the J gene TRBJ2-1; D remains unclear. The CDR3 has 13 amino acids. Trimming stripped 5 bases from V and 5 bases from J, with 13 bases between. The V gene's germline CDR1 is SQVTM and CDR2 ANQGSEA. CDR3 sequence (DNA): TGCAGCGTTCGGTGGCCGAACAACAATGAGCAGTTCTTC. It specifies CSVRWPNNNEQFF.

This chain connects TRBV6-1 to TRBJ1-4, with 9 positions matching TRBD1. With 5 bases clipped from V and 8 bases from J, the junction kept 9 bases outside the gene matches. The CDR3 totals 15 residues. The germline V gene has CDR1 MNHNS and CDR2 SASEGT. CDR3 protein: CASSNPGTGREKLFF. Written as DNA, the CDR3 is TGTGCCAGCAGTAACCCCGGGACAGGGAGAGAAAAACTGTTTTTT.

The chain joins TRBV30 to TRBJ2-7, with 7 bases lining up with TRBD2. CDR1 and CDR2 (germline): GTSNPN, SVGIG (reference sequence). This CDR3 region has 15 residues. The junction had 7 bases not matched to a gene; V was cut back by 0 bases and J by 2 bases. The CDR3 loop reads CAWSVPAGTPYEQYF. In DNA form, the CDR3 reads TGTGCCTGGAGTGTACCAGCGGGGACCCCCTACGAGCAGTACTTC. The full variable domain, with the rest looked up from reference TRBV30 and TRBJ2-7, is SQTIHQWPATLVQPVGSPLSLECTVEGTSNPNLYWYRQAAGRGLQLLFYSVGIGQISSEVPQNLSASRPQDRQFILSSKKLLLSDSGFYLCAWSVPAGTPYEQYFGPGTRLTVT.

DNA of the CDR3: TGTGCCAGCAGCCTCGGACAGGTTGCGACCCAGTACTTC. This encodes CASSLGQVATQYF. This chain uses TRBV5-4 with TRBJ2-5; TRBD1 matches at 7 bases. Trimming removed 4 bases from V and 7 bases from J; junction bases left unmatched: 7. Germline lookup yields CDR1 SGHNT and CDR2 YYREEE (reference sequence). The CDR3 has 13 residues.

V gene TRBV7-9 combines with J gene TRBJ2-3; D is perhaps TRBD1 (5 bases). The CDR3 totals 16 residues. The V gene's germline CDR1 is SEHNR and CDR2 FQNEAQ (reference sequence). The germline V and J ends were trimmed by 1 base and 0 bases, with 11 bases remaining between them. Here the CDR3 DNA reads TGTGCCAGCAGCTTAGTAGCCAGGGCTAGCACAGATACGCAGTATTTT. Translated: CASSLVARASTDTQYF.

The chain uses TRBV28 and TRBJ2-1; D is possibly TRBD1 (6 bases). Trimming took off 4 bases at V and 8 bases at J, with 9 bases between the two ends. Germline V gene data show CDR1 as MDHEN and CDR2 as SYDVKM. This CDR3 region has 12 residues. CDR3 sequence reads: CASSYRTDEQFF. DNA of the CDR3: TGTGCCAGCAGTTACCGGACAGATGAGCAGTTCTTC.

The gene calls are TRBV25-1 and TRBJ1-2; 7 positions agree with TRBD1. Germline CDR1 is MGHDK and CDR2 is SYGVNS. V lost 5 bases, J lost 1 base, and 4 bases stayed unmatched. The CDR3 runs 14 residues. As DNA, the CDR3 is TGTGCCAGCAGTAGAGCAGGGGGTAACTATGGCTACACCTTC. Protein product: CASSRAGGNYGYTF.

The chain recombines TRBV30 with TRBJ1-4; 8 bases match TRBD1. CDR1 is GTSNPN and CDR2 is SVGIG in the germline V gene (reference sequence). The CDR3 covers 12 residues. The J segment lost 8 bases and the V segment lost 1 base, leaving 0 bases of the junction unmatched. The CDR3, as DNA: TGTGCCTGGAGTGGACAGGGGGAAAAACTGTTTTTT. It encodes CAWSGQGEKLFF.

This clone was seen only once. This chain links TRBV5-1 with TRBJ2-3; TRBD2 might be the D (5 bases). The ends were cut back, 1 base at V and 4 bases at J, with 16 bases in the middle. Germline V CDR1 and CDR2: SGHRS, YFSETQ. The CDR3 consists of 16 residues. The CDR3 nucleotides read TGCGCCAGCAGCTTGTGGTCGGGTAGGGAGCCAGATACGCAGTATTTT. This sequence encodes CASSLWSGREPDTQYF.

In this sample, this clone turned up once. The chain joins TRBV5-1 to TRBJ1-3; no firm D call. Germline lookup yields CDR1 SGHRS and CDR2 YFSETQ. With 4 bases removed from V and 0 bases from J, the gap between germline ends came to 11 bases. The CDR3 totals 15 residues. The CDR3 coding sequence is TGCGCCAGCAGCACGGACGGCCTCTCTGGAAACACCATATATTTT. Translating it yields CASSTDGLSGNTIYF. The complete variable domain, with remaining parts taken from reference TRBV5-1 and TRBJ1-3, reads KAGVTQTPRYLIKTRGQQVTLSCSPISGHRSVSWYQQTPGQGLQFLFEYFSETQRNKGNFPGRFSGRQFSNSRSEMNVSTLELGDSALYLCASSTDGLSGNTIYFGEGSWLTVV.

This chain joins TRBV7-3 and TRBJ2-1; 13 bases are a match to TRBD2. From germline, CDR1 is SGHTA and CDR2 FQGTGA. The CDR3 is made up of 15 amino acids. V lost 2 bases and J lost 8; bases outside the gene matches: 3. This chain's CDR3 is CASSLGLAGVDEQFF. The CDR3 nucleotides are TGTGCCAGCAGCTTAGGACTAGCGGGAGTTGATGAGCAGTTCTTC.

This chain joins TRBV5-4 and TRBJ2-1; D not certain. V gave up 5 bases and J gave up 9 bases, with 12 bases separating them. Germline V gives CDR1 SGHNT, CDR2 YYREEE (reference sequence). The CDR3 covers 12 residues. As DNA, the CDR3 is TGTGCCAGCAGTTCCCCCCCCCGTGAGCAGTTCTTC. Its protein product is CASSSPPREQFF.

In this sample, this clone is medium-sized (0.01 to 0.1%). Its ends do not fully match the called genes, so a read error is possible. The chain carries TRBV6-1 and TRBJ1-5; 9 bases are shared with TRBD1. Germline V CDR1 and CDR2: MNHNS, SASEGT. CDR3 length equals 14 residues. In DNA form, the CDR3 reads TGTGCCAGCAGCCCCGGGACAGGGAATCCGCCCCAGCATTTT. Its translation: CASSPGTGNPPQHF.

V is TRBV5-6 and J is TRBJ1-6; TRBD1 is a possible D gene (5 bases). The germline V gene encodes CDR1 SGHDT and CDR2 YYEEEE. V lost 1 base and J lost 4, with 9 bases in between. This CDR3 region has 15 residues. In DNA form, the CDR3 reads TGTGCCAGCAGCTTGCAGGGAGAATATAATTCACCCCTCCACTTT. It translates to CASSLQGEYNSPLHF.

The genes are TRBV7-8 and TRBJ2-1, with 10 bases matching TRBD2. This CDR3 has 18 amino acids. Losses at the gene ends were 1 base for V and 0 bases for J; bases not matched to a gene: 6. Germline CDR1 and CDR2: SGHVS and FQNEAQ. The CDR3 coding sequence is TGTGCCAGCAGCTTAGGAGTCGCTAGCGGGAGCTCCTACAATGAGCAGTTCTTC. Its translation: CASSLGVASGSSYNEQFF.

The CDR3: CASSTNLGAGASYEQYF. CDR3 in DNA: TGTGCCAGTAGTACAAACCTCGGAGCGGGAGCTTCCTACGAGCAGTACTTC. V usage is TRBV19 and J usage is TRBJ2-7, with 8 nucleotides matching TRBD2. The CDR3 has 17 amino acids. Trimming cost V 4 bases and J 1 base; bases outside gene matches: 12. CDR1 is LNHDA and CDR2 is SQIVND in the germline V gene (reference sequence). Variable domain in full (rest from reference TRBV19 and TRBJ2-7): DGGITQSPKYLFRKEGQNVTLSCEQNLNHDAMYWYRQDPGQGLRLIYYSQIVNDFQKGDIAEGYSVSREKKESFPLTVTSAQKNPTAFYLCASSTNLGAGASYEQYFGPGTRLTVT.

V and J are TRBV4-2 and TRBJ1-4, with D possibly matching TRBD1 (5 bases). CDR1 LGHNA and CDR2 YNFKEQ come from the germline V gene. The CDR3 consists of 14 residues. Trimming removed 1 base from V and 5 bases from J, with 8 bases in between. This CDR3 reads CASSQVGGNEKLFF. The DNA of the CDR3 is TGTGCCAGCAGCCAAGTGGGGGGGAATGAAAAACTGTTTTTT.

This chain connects TRBV27 to TRBJ2-6; 8 nucleotides match TRBD1. The CDR3 extends over 16 amino acids. J gave up 4 bases and V 7 bases, and 9 bases lay outside the gene matches. Per germline, CDR1 MNHEY and CDR2 SMNVEV (reference sequence). CDR3 sequence: CASTHTQGDGANVLTF. For the CDR3, the DNA is TGTGCCAGCACCCATACACAGGGGGACGGGGCCAACGTCCTGACTTTC.

The chain combines TRBV5-1 with TRBJ2-2; 13 bases line up with TRBD2. V lost 6 bases and J lost 7; bases outside the gene matches: 6. Germline loops: CDR1 SGHRS, CDR2 YFSETQ. The CDR3 is made up of 15 amino acids. CDR3 nucleotide sequence: TGCGCCAGCACACTAGCGGGAGGGCTGATCGGGGAGCTGTTTTTT. It specifies CASTLAGGLIGELFF.

This clone was recorded once. The chain combines TRBV19 with TRBJ1-3; D is undetermined. This CDR3 is built from 15 residues. The ends were cut back, 1 base at V and 1 base at J, with 8 bases in the middle. Germline V lookup: CDR1 LNHDA, CDR2 SQIVND (reference sequence). In DNA, the CDR3 is TGTGCCAGTAGTATAGGAACGGCTTCTGGAAACACCATATATTTT. It codes for CASSIGTASGNTIYF.

This chain uses TRBV28 with TRBJ2-1; D may be TRBD1 (8 bases). V lost 7 bases to trimming and J lost 4 bases, with 17 bases between them. Germline CDR1 is MDHEN and CDR2 is SYDVKM. The CDR3 has 15 residues. CDR3 region: CASTPTGDYYNEQFF. As DNA, the CDR3 is TGTGCCAGCACGCCGACAGGGGACTATTACAATGAGCAGTTCTTC. The variable domain in full, completed from reference TRBV28 and TRBJ2-1, reads DVKVTQSSRYLVKRTGEKVFLECVQDMDHENMFWYRQDPGLGLRLIYFSYDVKMKEKGDIPEGYSVSREKKERFSLILESASTNQTSMYLCASTPTGDYYNEQFFGPGTRLTVL.

The chain employs TRBV7-6 and TRBJ2-1, with D possibly TRBD2 on 6 matching bases. Looked up from germline, CDR1 is SGHVS and CDR2 is FNYEAQ. The CDR3 spans 15 residues. V lost 2 bases and J 5 bases, leaving 13 bases between the germline ends. CDR3 sequence reads: CASSLRDWGDNEQFF. The CDR3 DNA reads as TGTGCCAGCAGCTTAAGGGACTGGGGGGACAATGAGCAGTTCTTC.